This T cell receptor (beta chain) was retrieved from a study of blood T cell repertoires in COVID-19. Overall study context: The study drew acute and convalescent COVID-19 samples from the United States, Italy and Spain. T cells, B-cell-depleted T cells, or PBMCs provided the cDNA or gDNA that served as material.

Germline CDR1 SEHNR, CDR2 FQNEAQ (reference sequence). V lost 1 base to trimming and J lost 8 bases, with 18 bases between them. There are 16 residues in the CDR3. Profiled with immunoSEQ multiplex PCR; TCRdb holds only in-frame clones, not every one. The repertoire includes approximately 250,000 clones, approximately 90% of them detected once, and approximately 2% sits in the top ten. The receptor's source is a woman aged 60-70 years in a cohort exposed to, infected with or recovered from COVID-19 (not recorded which). The chain links TRBV7-9 to TRBJ1-3; a weak D match, TRBD1 (6 bases). Sequences were obtained from PBMCs or T cells enriched from blood (not recorded which). The CDR3 is CASSLGRSGVADTIYF. The CDR3 coding sequence is TGTGCCAGCAGCTTAGGAAGGTCAGGGGTCGCGGACACCATATATTTT.